Listed here are 8 T cell receptor beta chains from one sample, sequenced in a study of OX40 agonist ivuxolimab in advanced cancers. The repertoire was sequenced with immunoSEQ multiplex PCR; TCRdb's copy has only in-frame clones and lacks some. The sample contains more than 35,000 clones, 84% of which appear only once. This sample comprised CD4+ or CD8+ T cells sorted from blood, obtained in a trial of the OX40 agonist ivuxolimab. Every receptor here comes from an adult with an advanced solid tumor such as melanoma, head and neck, liver or kidney cancer.

This sequence joins TRBV19 and TRBJ1-5, with TRBD1 identical over 7 bases. The CDR3 consists of 18 residues. The V gene's germline CDR1 is LNHDA and CDR2 SQIVND (reference sequence). Trimming at V came to 1 base and at J to 4 bases, leaving 13 bases not matched to a gene. The CDR3 region is CASSIGPSQGGWNQPQHF. In DNA, the CDR3 is TGTGCCAGTAGTATAGGACCCTCTCAAGGGGGCTGGAATCAGCCCCAGCATTTT.

V is TRBV10-3 and J is TRBJ2-1; a possible D gene is TRBD1 (5 bases). Germline values: CDR1 ENHRY, CDR2 SYGVKD. This CDR3 is built from 17 residues. With 0 bases removed from V and 7 bases from J, the gap between germline ends came to 19 bases. The CDR3 spells CAISESASRVEKNEQFF. CDR3 in DNA: TGTGCCATCAGTGAGTCCGCAAGCAGGGTGGAAAAAAATGAGCAGTTCTTC.

This clone was detected a few times. The chain employs TRBV7-9 and TRBJ2-7; 12 bases agree with TRBD2. The CDR3 runs to 16 residues. Trimming cost V 4 bases and J 0 bases; bases outside gene matches: 4. Germline V gene lookup returns CDR1 SEHNR and CDR2 FQNEAQ (reference sequence). CDR3 sequence reads: CASSSWTSGNSYEQYF. CDR3 sequence (DNA): TGTGCCAGCAGCTCATGGACTAGCGGGAACTCCTACGAGCAGTACTTC.

This clone was observed a handful of times. The V gene is TRBV7-3, the J gene TRBJ2-7, with D maybe TRBD2 (6 bases). The CDR3 is 15 residues long. Looked up from germline, CDR1 is SGHTA and CDR2 is FQGTGA. V was pared by 5 bases and J by 0 bases, with 14 bases between. CDR3 sequence: CASSVNAGFSYEQYF. The CDR3 DNA is TGTGCCAGCAGCGTAAACGCGGGGTTCTCCTACGAGCAGTACTTC.

V is TRBV29-1 and J is TRBJ1-2, with unresolved D. Germline V gene lookup returns CDR1 SQVTM and CDR2 ANQGSEA. This CDR3 is built from 11 residues. The ends were cut back, 7 bases at V and 4 bases at J, with 10 bases in the middle. CDR3 loop: CSAIGIYGYTF. CDR3 in DNA: TGCAGCGCAATTGGGATCTATGGCTACACCTTC.

In its sample, this clone was seen many times. The chain has TRBV5-4 and TRBJ2-7; D remains unclear. CDR3 length equals 12 residues. The germline CDR1 and CDR2 sequences are SGHNT and YYREEE (reference sequence). The V and J ends lost 4 bases and 7 bases respectively, with 12 bases between them. CDR3 nucleotides: TGTGCCAGCAGCGTCGACTTTTGGGAGCAGTACTTC. This codes for CASSVDFWEQYF.

This clone was recorded only once. The chain uses TRBV2 and TRBJ2-7, with a weak D call TRBD2 (6 bases). This CDR3 comprises 15 residues. Germline V gene data show CDR1 as SNHLY and CDR2 as FYNNEI. V lost 8 bases, J lost 6 bases, and 23 bases lay in between. The CDR3 bases are TGTGCCAGCCAGGAGGGCAGGGTCAGTTTTGGCGAGCAGTACTTC. Its translation: CASQEGRVSFGEQYF.

The rearrangement joins TRBV29-1 to TRBJ2-1, with 7 bases matching TRBD2. Germline values: CDR1 SQVTM, CDR2 ANQGSEA. V was clipped by 4 bases and J by 9 bases; unmatched bases: 12. This CDR3 contains 14 residues. In DNA form, the CDR3 reads TGCAGCGTTGCACGCGGGGGTCCTTATCCTGAGCAGTTCTTC. Translating gives CSVARGGPYPEQFF.